This T cell receptor beta chain was identified during a study of spatial heterogeneity in lung cancer. The study, taken as a whole, reports: One measure, the expanded intratumoral alpha and beta TCR count, tracked tumor mutation counts. Ubiquitous expanded TCR counts tracked ubiquitous nonsynonymous mutations, and regional counts tracked regional ones.

In TCRdb, the 5' RACE reads were re-called with MiXCR into one record per CDR3 protein. The sample holds 25,000 to 30,000 distinct CDR3 sequences, roughly 7.4% seen once. With regard to this clonotype: No antigen is known for it.

Time point here: sample taken at primary tumor resection. Samples came from 65 to 75 TRACERx patients with untreated early-stage lung cancer. Extraction of whole RNA from tumor, nontumor lung or frozen PBMC preceded unsorted sequencing. V was pared by 5 bases and J by 0 bases, with 5 bases of the junction left unmatched. The CDR3 consists of 15 residues. Germline V lookup: CDR1 MGHRA, CDR2 YSYEKL. V and J are TRBV4-1 and TRBJ2-3, with 7 bases matching TRBD1. This receptor was taken from a male donor with early-stage non-small cell lung cancer. Sequencing used lung tumor tissue, obtained at surgery. CDR3 in amino acids: CASSLQGQSTDTQYF. In DNA, the CDR3 is TGCGCCAGCAGCTTACAGGGGCAAAGCACAGATACGCAGTATTTT.